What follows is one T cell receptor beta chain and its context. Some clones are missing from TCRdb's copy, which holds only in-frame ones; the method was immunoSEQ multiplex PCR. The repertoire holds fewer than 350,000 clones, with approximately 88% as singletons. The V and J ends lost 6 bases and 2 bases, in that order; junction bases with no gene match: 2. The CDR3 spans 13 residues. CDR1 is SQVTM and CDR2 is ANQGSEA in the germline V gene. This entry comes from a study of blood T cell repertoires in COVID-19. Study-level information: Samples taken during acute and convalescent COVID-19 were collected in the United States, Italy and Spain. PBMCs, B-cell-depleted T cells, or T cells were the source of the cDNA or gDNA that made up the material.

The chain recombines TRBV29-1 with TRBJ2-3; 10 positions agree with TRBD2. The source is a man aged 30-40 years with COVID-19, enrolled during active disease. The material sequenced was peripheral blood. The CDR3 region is CSVTSGFTDTQYF. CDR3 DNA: TGCAGCGTGACTAGCGGGTTCACAGATACGCAGTATTTT.